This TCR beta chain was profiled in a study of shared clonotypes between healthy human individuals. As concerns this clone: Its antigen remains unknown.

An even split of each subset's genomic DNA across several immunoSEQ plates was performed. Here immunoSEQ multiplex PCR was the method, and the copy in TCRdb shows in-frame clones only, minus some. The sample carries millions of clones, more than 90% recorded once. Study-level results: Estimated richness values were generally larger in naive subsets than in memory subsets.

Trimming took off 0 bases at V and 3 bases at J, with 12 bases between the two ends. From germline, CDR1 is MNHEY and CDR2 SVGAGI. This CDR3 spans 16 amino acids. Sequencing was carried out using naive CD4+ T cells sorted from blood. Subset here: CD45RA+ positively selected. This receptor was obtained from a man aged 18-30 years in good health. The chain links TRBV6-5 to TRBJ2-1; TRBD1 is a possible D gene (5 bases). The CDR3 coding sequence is TGTGCCAGCAGTTACTCGCCCTCAAGGGGCTACAATGAGCAGTTCTTC. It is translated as CASSYSPSRGYNEQFF.